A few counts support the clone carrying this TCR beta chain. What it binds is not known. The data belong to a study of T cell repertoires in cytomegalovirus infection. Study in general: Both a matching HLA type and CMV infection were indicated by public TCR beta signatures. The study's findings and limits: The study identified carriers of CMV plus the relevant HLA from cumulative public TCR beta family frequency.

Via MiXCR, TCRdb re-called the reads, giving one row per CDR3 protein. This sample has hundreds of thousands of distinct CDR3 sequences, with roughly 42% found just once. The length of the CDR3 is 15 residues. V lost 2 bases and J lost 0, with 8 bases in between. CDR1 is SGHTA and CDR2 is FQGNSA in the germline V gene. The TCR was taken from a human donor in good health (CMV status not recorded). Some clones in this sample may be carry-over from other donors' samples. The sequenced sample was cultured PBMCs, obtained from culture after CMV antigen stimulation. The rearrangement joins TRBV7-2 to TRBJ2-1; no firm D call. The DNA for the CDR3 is TGTGCCAGCAGCTTAAAAGGGATCTCCTACAATGAGCAGTTCTTC. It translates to CASSLKGISYNEQFF.